A single sample is the source of the 6 T cell receptor beta chains below, sequenced in a study of cytomegalovirus exposure and HLA in healthy donors. The repertoire was sequenced with immunoSEQ multiplex PCR; TCRdb's copy has only in-frame clones and lacks some. Here the sample spans around 200,000 clones, about 90% being singletons. The sample was PBMCs. These receptors were taken from a woman younger than 35 in good health and CMV-seronegative.

The chain combines TRBV2 with TRBJ1-2, with no clear D. Trimming cost V 1 base and J 8 bases, with 8 bases left between them. The CDR3 consists of 12 residues. CDR1 and CDR2 from the germline V gene are SNHLY and FYNNEI. The CDR3 loop reads CASSEEVAGYTF. In nucleotides, the CDR3 is TGTGCCAGCAGTGAAGAGGTAGCCGGCTACACCTTC.

This clone was recorded only once. This chain connects TRBV28 to TRBJ1-2, with 11 positions matching TRBD1. This CDR3 has 16 residues. V shed 3 bases, J shed 8 bases, and the junction held 11 bases outside the gene matches. Per the germline V gene, CDR1 is MDHEN and CDR2 is SYDVKM. CDR3 sequence: CASSLRSGQGASGYTF. The CDR3 DNA is TGTGCCAGCAGTTTGAGAAGTGGACAGGGGGCTTCCGGCTACACCTTC.

Note on this clone: A junction boundary mismatches the germline segment, possibly from a read error. The chain joins TRBV11-2 to TRBJ2-7, with TRBD2 identical over 7 bases. CDR3 length: 12 amino acids. In germline, CDR1 is SGHAT, CDR2 FQNNGV. The CDR3 loop reads CASSLVRLAVDF. CDR3 coding DNA: TGTGCCAGCAGCTTAGTCAGGCTAGCGGTTGACTTC.

The gene calls are TRBV7-6 and TRBJ2-2; maybe TRBD1 (7 bases). The germline CDR1 and CDR2 sequences are SGHVS and FNYEAQ. V was clipped by 2 bases and J by 4 bases, with 14 bases between them. This CDR3 comprises 16 residues. The CDR3 loop reads CASSLLGGGLTGELFF. The CDR3, as DNA: TGTGCCAGCAGCTTACTCGGAGGGGGCCTCACCGGGGAGCTGTTTTTT. Looking up the rest from reference TRBV7-6 and TRBJ2-2 gives the full variable domain: GAGVSQSPRYKVTKRGQDVALRCDPISGHVSLYWYRQALGQGPEFLTYFNYEAQQDKSGLPNDRFSAERPEGSISTLTIQRTEQRDSAMYRCASSLLGGGLTGELFFGEGSRLTVL.

The V and J genes are TRBV30 and TRBJ1-3; D unclear. V was pared by 8 bases and J by 4 bases, with 9 bases between. In germline, CDR1 is GTSNPN, CDR2 SVGIG (reference sequence). The CDR3 runs to 11 residues. The CDR3 DNA is TGTGCCCTGGCGGAGGGAAACACCATATATTTT. Translating it yields CALAEGNTIYF. Combining the CDR3 with reference TRBV30 and TRBJ1-3 gives the whole variable domain SQTIHQWPATLVQPVGSPLSLECTVEGTSNPNLYWYRQAAGRGLQLLFYSVGIGQISSEVPQNLSASRPQDRQFILSSKKLLLSDSGFYLCALAEGNTIYFGEGSWLTVV.

This rearrangement joins TRBV28 to TRBJ2-1, with TRBD2 identical over 7 bases. This CDR3 comprises 15 residues. The trim removed 0 bases at V and 3 bases at J, leaving 2 bases unmatched. CDR1 and CDR2 from the germline V gene are MDHEN and SYDVKM. The CDR3 loop is CASSLWASGYNEQFF. The CDR3 DNA sequence: TGTGCCAGCAGTTTATGGGCTAGCGGCTACAATGAGCAGTTCTTC. The full variable domain, rest sourced from reference TRBV28 and TRBJ2-1, is DVKVTQSSRYLVKRTGEKVFLECVQDMDHENMFWYRQDPGLGLRLIYFSYDVKMKEKGDIPEGYSVSREKKERFSLILESASTNQTSMYLCASSLWASGYNEQFFGPGTRLTVL.